These T cell receptor beta chains were read from a single sample in a study of cytomegalovirus exposure and HLA in healthy donors. TCRdb's table, derived via immunoSEQ multiplex PCR, lists solely in-frame clones and lacks some. The sample consists of fewer than 140,000 clones, roughly 80% of them appearing once. Specimen: PBMCs. The receptor source for this set is a man in his fifties or sixties in good health and CMV-seronegative. The CDR3 runs from the conserved cysteine through the conserved F or W. Fields, in order: J gene, CDR3 length, clone size, D gene, V gene, CDR3 DNA, CDR3 protein. A D gene is named only where the DNA matches it firmly. Clone size, where shown, is once, few, many, or a class for clones that have expanded.

>TRBJ1-1|17|NA|TRBD1|TRBV30
TGTGCCTGGAGTTCTATGGGGGACAGGGGACTGAACACTGAAGCTTTCTTT
CAWSSMGDRGLNTEAFF
>TRBJ2-1|16|NA|TRBD1|TRBV5-8
TGTGCCAGCAGCTTTGGGACAGGGGGTAACTACAATGAGCAGTTCTTC
CASSFGTGGNYNEQFF
>TRBJ2-3|12|NA|NA|TRBV18
TGTGCCAGCTCTGAGCAAACAGATACGCAGTATTTT
CASSEQTDTQYF
>TRBJ1-2|16|NA|NA|TRBV7-2
TGTGCCAGCAGCTTTAATCAGGGAATTAACCCCTATGGCTACACCTTC
CASSFNQGINPYGYTF
>TRBJ1-3|15|NA|NA|TRBV5-1
TGCGCCAGCAAGGCGGAGCCTAACTCTGGAAACACCATATATTTT
CASKAEPNSGNTIYF
>TRBJ1-1|16|NA|TRBD1|TRBV7-2
TGTGCCAGCAGCTCTTCACCAGACAGGGGTTCGGCTGAAGCTTTCTTT
CASSSSPDRGSAEAFF
>TRBJ2-1|14|once|TRBD2|TRBV6-4
TGTGCCAGCAGTGACGGTGCGGCGGGAGGTGAGCAGTTCTTC
CASSDGAAGGEQFF
>TRBJ1-1|13|once|NA|TRBV5-6
TGTGCCAGCAGGTCGGACAAGAACACTGAAGCTTTCTTT
CASRSDKNTEAFF
>TRBJ2-1|16|few|TRBD1|TRBV7-8
TGTGCCAGCAGCTTAGCGATTGGGGACAGGGTCAATGAGCAGTTCTTC
CASSLAIGDRVNEQFF
>TRBJ1-3|16|NA|NA|TRBV6-6
TGTGCCAGCAGTTACTCTGGGGCAGGGTCTGGAAACACCATATATTTT
CASSYSGAGSGNTIYF
>TRBJ1-2|16|NA|NA|TRBV6-1
TGTGCCAGCAGTGACCGGGGACACCTATTAAACTATGGCTACACCTTC
CASSDRGHLLNYGYTF
>TRBJ2-5|16|NA|TRBD2|TRBV7-9
TGTGCCAGCAGCTTTGGACTAGCGGGGGTTCAAGAGACCCAGTACTTC
CASSFGLAGVQETQYF
>TRBJ1-6|16|NA|TRBD1|TRBV5-8
TGTGCCAGCAGGCACTGGACAGGGGACGATAATTCACCCCTCCACTTT
CASRHWTGDDNSPLHF
>TRBJ1-2|16|NA|TRBD1|TRBV5-1
TGCGCCAGCAGCTTGAGTCCGACAGGGGGTAACTATGGCTACACCTTC
CASSLSPTGGNYGYTF